This TCR beta chain comes out of a study of blood T cells in healthy people across ages. Study observations and caveats: Naive CD4+ cell counts and diversity both ran higher in long-lived than in aged donors. Leaving the PBMCs unsorted stopped any conclusive comparison of naive versus antigen-experienced cells.

The CDR3 length is 14 residues. Looked up from germline, CDR1 is SQVTM and CDR2 is ANQGSEA. J gave up 0 bases and V 6 bases, and 7 bases lay outside the gene matches. Then a second PCR, running about 6 to 11 cycles, was carried out with a sample-barcoded 5' primer and a J-beta primer mix. Via MiXCR, TCRdb re-called the 5' RACE reads, giving one row per CDR3 protein. The data contain over 500,000 distinct CDR3 sequences, around 52% of them singletons. This clonotype has a count of ten or more. Its antigen is unidentified. The sample was blood. The chain links TRBV29-1 to TRBJ1-2, with 7 bases lining up with TRBD1. The clonotype comes from a woman aged 80 or over in good health. CDR3 in DNA: TGCAGCGTCACCGAGGGGGCTTCTAACTATGGCTACACCTTC. Translation: CSVTEGASNYGYTF.